These 25 T cell receptor beta chains originate from one sample sequenced in a study of blood T cells in healthy people across ages. With a J-beta primer mix and a sample-barcoded 5' primer, a second PCR ran roughly 6 to 11 cycles. TCRdb independently ran MiXCR on the 5' RACE reads; one entry per CDR3 protein. The sample lists hundreds of thousands of distinct CDR3 sequences, 20% to 25% occurring once. The sample was also reused in another study, on T cells of mothers and their children.

Specimen: blood. These receptors were taken from a boy between 10 and 17 years old in good health.

J is TRBJ2-7 and V is TRBV29-1; D might be TRBD1 (6 bases). Germline V gene data show CDR1 as SQVTM and CDR2 as ANQGSEA. The CDR3 contains 13 residues. Trimming pared 0 bases from V and 5 bases from J, leaving 11 bases between. Written as DNA, the CDR3 is TGCAGCGTTGAAGATCTCCACAGGGACGAGCAGTACTTC. Translated, it gives CSVEDLHRDEQYF.

The genes are TRBV20-1 and TRBJ1-2, with D perhaps TRBD1 (5 bases). The germline V gene has CDR1 DFQATT and CDR2 SNEGSKA (reference sequence). Between the trimmed V and J ends, which lost 1 base and 4 bases, there was a span of 16 bases. This CDR3 region has 15 residues. The CDR3 is CSARVPGLSFYGYTF. The CDR3 DNA reads TGCAGTGCTAGAGTCCCGGGACTGAGCTTCTATGGCTACACCTTC.

The V call is TRBV3-1, the J call TRBJ2-5, with TRBD2 matching over 10 bases. The J call may be mistaken, given a closer DNA end match to TRBJ2-1. The CDR3 sequence is 16 residues long. Per the germline V gene, CDR1 is LGHDT and CDR2 is YNNKEL (reference sequence). Here the CDR3 reads CASSHSLAGVFHEQFF. The CDR3 region has the DNA TGTGCCAGCAGCCATTCTCTAGCGGGAGTGTTTCATGAGCAGTTCTTC.

This clonotype turned up a few times. This chain uses TRBV28 with TRBJ2-2; TRBD2 agrees at 7 bases. This CDR3 region has 16 residues. V lost 1 base, J lost 2 bases, and 4 bases stayed unmatched. Germline lookup yields CDR1 MDHEN and CDR2 SYDVKM. The CDR3 DNA reads TGTGCCAGCAGTTTATATAGCGGGCTAAACACCGGGGAGCTGTTTTTT. This gives the protein CASSLYSGLNTGELFF.

The chain couples TRBV11-2 to TRBJ2-5; 8 bases align to TRBD2. The J call may be faulty, since TRBJ2-1 better matches the DNA end. Germline lookup yields CDR1 SGHAT and CDR2 FQNNGV. This CDR3 spans 14 amino acids. The CDR3 loop is CASSLGGLASEQFF. The CDR3 nucleotides read TGTGCCAGCAGCTTAGGAGGACTAGCTAGTGAGCAGTTCTTC.

This chain joins TRBV5-1 and TRBJ2-7; D not resolved. The CDR3 loop spans 13 amino acids. Germline values: CDR1 SGHRS, CDR2 YFSETQ. V dropped 0 bases and J dropped 5 bases, with 9 bases sitting between them. The CDR3 sequence: CASSLVPSHEQYF. The CDR3 region has the DNA TGCGCCAGCAGCTTGGTCCCCTCTCACGAGCAGTACTTC. Looking up the rest from reference TRBV5-1 and TRBJ2-7 gives the full variable domain: KAGVTQTPRYLIKTRGQQVTLSCSPISGHRSVSWYQQTPGQGLQFLFEYFSETQRNKGNFPGRFSGRQFSNSRSEMNVSTLELGDSALYLCASSLVPSHEQYFGPGTRLTVT.

The chain combines TRBV15 with TRBJ2-7, with a weak D call TRBD2 (6 bases). V shed 0 bases and J shed 0 bases, with 21 bases lying between them. The CDR3 totals 19 residues. The germline V gene has CDR1 LNHNV and CDR2 YYDKDF (reference sequence). The CDR3 loop reads CATSRDVRYQDGSSYEQYF. In nucleotides, the CDR3 is TGTGCCACCAGCAGAGATGTTCGATACCAGGACGGGAGCTCCTACGAGCAGTACTTC. The full variable domain, its missing parts supplied by reference TRBV15 and TRBJ2-7, is DAMVIQNPRYQVTQFGKPVTLSCSQTLNHNVMYWYQQKSSQAPKLLFHYYDKDFNNEADTPDNFQSRRPNTSFCFLDIRSPGLGDTAMYLCATSRDVRYQDGSSYEQYFGPGTRLTVT.

CDR3 in DNA: TGTGCCAGCAGCTCCGGGGCAGACTACAATGAGCAGTTCTTC. Its protein is CASSSGADYNEQFF. The J gene is TRBJ2-1, the V gene TRBV7-9, with D perhaps assigned TRBD1 or TRBD2 (5 bases each). The length of the CDR3 is 14 residues. CDR1 is SEHNR, CDR2 FQNEAQ, per germline (reference sequence). The V gene lost 4 bases and the J gene lost 3 bases, with 10 bases spanning the gap.

The CDR3 spells CAISDFRGISYEQYF. CDR3 DNA: TGTGCCATCAGTGACTTCCGGGGGATCTCCTACGAGCAGTACTTC. The chain couples TRBV10-3 to TRBJ2-7; TRBD2 is a possible D gene (6 bases). CDR3 length equals 15 residues. Germline CDR1 reads ENHRY; CDR2 reads SYGVKD. Trimming removed 3 bases at V and 0 bases at J, with 12 bases between.

This clonotype was recorded only once. The chain carries TRBV29-1 and TRBJ1-4; TRBD1 agrees at 8 bases. Germline V lookup: CDR1 SQVTM, CDR2 ANQGSEA. The CDR3 sequence is 13 residues long. V was clipped by 4 bases and J by 7 bases; unmatched bases: 5. The DNA for the CDR3 is TGCAGCGTTGGGGGGACAGGTCCTGAAAAACTGTTTTTT. Encoded protein: CSVGGTGPEKLFF.

This sequence joins TRBV7-2 and TRBJ2-5, with 8 bases aligning to TRBD2. With the DNA end fitting TRBJ2-7 better, the J assignment may be wrong. The CDR3 is 13 amino acids. Germline CDR1 SGHTA, CDR2 FQGNSA. The CDR3 DNA is TGTGCCAGCAGGGGGTCGGGAGGGTACGAGCAGTACTTC. As protein: CASRGSGGYEQYF.

Here the CDR3 reads CASSHSYRGGTNEKLFF. CDR3 sequence (DNA): TGTGCCAGCAGTCATTCCTATAGGGGGGGAACTAATGAAAAACTGTTTTTT. The rearrangement joins TRBV25-1 to TRBJ1-4; D is possibly TRBD1 (6 bases). Germline lookup yields CDR1 MGHDK and CDR2 SYGVNS. CDR3 length equals 17 residues. V dropped 5 bases and J dropped 1 base, with 17 bases sitting between them.

The V and J genes are TRBV20-1 and TRBJ2-5; TRBD2 matches at 12 bases. This CDR3 is built from 14 residues. V shed 6 bases, J shed 4 bases, and the junction held 6 bases outside the gene matches. The germline CDR1 and CDR2 sequences are DFQATT and SNEGSKA (reference sequence). DNA of the CDR3: TGCAGTGCAAGGCTAGCGGGAGGGGTAGAGACCCAGTACTTC. It encodes CSARLAGGVETQYF.

This clonotype turned up a few times. At one of its ends the junction is not consistent with the germline gene, which may arise from a read error. This chain connects TRBV29-1 to TRBJ2-1, with a tentative D call TRBD1 (5 bases). Germline CDR1 SQVTM, CDR2 ANQGSEA. The length of the CDR3 is 13 residues. The CDR3 coding sequence is TGCAGCGTTGAAGTAAGTCGGACACGGGCCCAGTCCTTC. Its protein is CSVEVSRTRAQSF.

J is TRBJ1-6 and V is TRBV27; 8 bases line up with TRBD1. CDR1 is MNHEY, CDR2 SMNVEV, per germline (reference sequence). J gave up 8 bases and V 4 bases, and 7 bases lay outside the gene matches. This CDR3 contains 15 residues. Here the CDR3 reads CASSSRTGIYSPLHF. The CDR3 DNA reads TGTGCCAGCAGTTCCCGGACAGGGATATATTCACCCCTCCACTTT.

This clonotype was recorded many times. The chain uses TRBV28 and TRBJ2-5, with 8 bases identical to TRBD1. With V trimmed by 5 bases and J by 5 bases, 13 bases remained unmatched. Germline lookup yields CDR1 MDHEN and CDR2 SYDVKM. CDR3 length: 16 amino acids. The CDR3: CASSPTPPDRAETQYF. As DNA, the CDR3 is TGTGCCAGCAGTCCAACTCCCCCGGACAGGGCGGAGACCCAGTACTTC.

CDR3 sequence reads: CASSSGQGFDYGYTF. The CDR3 DNA reads TGTGCCAGCAGCTCGGGACAGGGGTTCGACTATGGCTACACCTTC. The chain couples TRBV13 to TRBJ1-2, with 10 positions matching TRBD1. J lost 3 bases, V lost 4 bases, and 5 bases had no gene match. The V gene's germline CDR1 is PRHDT and CDR2 FYEKMQ (reference sequence). This CDR3 spans 15 amino acids. The full variable domain, completed using reference TRBV13 and TRBJ1-2, is AAGVIQSPRHLIKEKRETATLKCYPIPRHDTVYWYQQGPGQDPQFLISFYEKMQSDKGSIPDRFSAQQFSDYHSELNMSSLELGDSALYFCASSSGQGFDYGYTFGSGTRLTVV.

This clonotype was picked up a small number of times. The J gene is TRBJ2-5, the V gene TRBV29-1; 8 nucleotides line up with TRBD2. The end of the DNA is better explained by TRBJ2-1, so the J call may be wrong. This CDR3 comprises 15 residues. CDR1 SQVTM and CDR2 ANQGSEA come from the germline V gene. The CDR3 sequence is CSVEWRGGKEREQFF. The CDR3 DNA reads TGCAGCGTTGAGTGGCGCGGGGGGAAGGAGAGGGAGCAGTTCTTC.

The chain employs TRBV6-2 or TRBV6-3 and TRBJ2-1; D not resolved. Trimming took off 0 bases at V and 1 base at J, with 7 bases between the two ends. CDR3 length: 15 amino acids. Germline lookup yields CDR1 MNHEY and CDR2 SVGEGT. CDR3: CASSYSLGSYNEQFF. CDR3 in DNA: TGTGCCAGCAGTTACTCCTTGGGGTCCTACAATGAGCAGTTCTTC.

This clonotype came up a few times. The chain combines TRBV7-8 with TRBJ2-1, with 8 bases matching TRBD2. Germline loops: CDR1 SGHVS, CDR2 FQNEAQ. Trimming at V came to 2 bases and at J to 10 bases, leaving 10 bases not matched to a gene. The CDR3 runs to 15 residues. The CDR3 protein is CASSLLGLGVREQFF. The CDR3 DNA sequence: TGTGCCAGCAGCTTATTGGGACTAGGAGTAAGAGAGCAGTTCTTC.

The chain employs TRBV5-1 and TRBJ2-3; no firm D call. V lost 0 bases and J 0 bases, leaving 11 bases between the germline ends. The CDR3 is made up of 16 amino acids. Germline loops: CDR1 SGHRS, CDR2 YFSETQ. CDR3 coding DNA: TGCGCCAGCAGCTTGGTTGGGGATGGGAGCACAGATACGCAGTATTTT. Its translation: CASSLVGDGSTDTQYF.

This clonotype was picked up a small number of times. This chain uses TRBV20-1 with TRBJ2-1; unclear D gene. Germline CDR1 reads DFQATT; CDR2 reads SNEGSKA (reference sequence). V dropped 4 bases and J dropped 1 base, with 11 bases sitting between them. This CDR3 comprises 14 residues. CDR3 in DNA: TGCAGTGCTATTCAGGTCGGGTCCTACAATGAGCAGTTCTTC. Encoded protein: CSAIQVGSYNEQFF.

The chain is built from TRBV15 and TRBJ2-7; 10 nucleotides agree with TRBD2. The CDR3 is 14 residues long. Trimming took 3 bases from V and 1 from J; bases not matched to a gene: 0. Germline lookup yields CDR1 LNHNV and CDR2 YYDKDF (reference sequence). The DNA of the CDR3 is TGTGCCACCAGCAGGACTAGCGGGTCCTACGAGCAGTACTTC. It translates to CATSRTSGSYEQYF.

This clonotype appeared a few times. The chain has TRBV19 and TRBJ2-4, with 8 bases matching TRBD2. J lost 11 bases, V lost 4 bases, and 1 base had no gene match. The CDR3 extends over 11 amino acids. Germline values: CDR1 LNHDA, CDR2 SQIVND (reference sequence). The CDR3 region is CASSTGGLQYF. In DNA, the CDR3 is TGTGCCAGTAGTACGGGAGGGCTTCAGTACTTC.

The chain is built from TRBV11-2 and TRBJ2-1; TRBD2 matches 10 bases. V shed 7 bases and J 7 bases; nucleotides not matched to a gene: 25. The V gene's germline CDR1 is SGHAT and CDR2 FQNNGV. CDR3 length: 20 amino acids. The CDR3 coding sequence is TGTGCCAGCACCCACAACGGTGGGGCTAGCGGGAGTCTTATGGGGAATGAGCAGTTCTTC. Protein sequence: CASTHNGGASGSLMGNEQFF.